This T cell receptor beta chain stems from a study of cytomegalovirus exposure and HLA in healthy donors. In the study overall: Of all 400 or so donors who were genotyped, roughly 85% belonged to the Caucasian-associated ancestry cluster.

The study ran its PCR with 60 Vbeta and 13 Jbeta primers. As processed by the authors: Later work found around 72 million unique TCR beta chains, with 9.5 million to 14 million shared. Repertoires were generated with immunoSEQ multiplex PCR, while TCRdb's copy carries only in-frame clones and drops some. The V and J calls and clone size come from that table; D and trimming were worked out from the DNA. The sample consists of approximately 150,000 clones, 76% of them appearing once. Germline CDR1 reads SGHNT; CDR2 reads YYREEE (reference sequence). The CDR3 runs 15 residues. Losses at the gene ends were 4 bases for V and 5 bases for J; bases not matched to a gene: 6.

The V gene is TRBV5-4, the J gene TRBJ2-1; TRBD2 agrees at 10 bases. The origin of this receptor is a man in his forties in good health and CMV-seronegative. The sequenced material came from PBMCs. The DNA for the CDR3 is TGTGCCAGCAGCCCCCTAGCGGGGGAAAACAATGAGCAGTTCTTC. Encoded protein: CASSPLAGENNEQFF.